This T cell receptor (beta chain) was sequenced for a study of metastatic and nonmetastatic thyroid tumors. This clone was counted many times. No patient had received any treatment before thyroid surgery. With MiXCR, TCRdb reprocessed the PCR reads. The data contain about 92,000 clones, about 15% of them singletons. The germline V gene encodes CDR1 LNHDA and CDR2 SQIVND (reference sequence). V lost 1 base and J lost 2, with 9 bases in between. The CDR3 runs to 14 residues. J is TRBJ2-7 and V is TRBV19; D is uncertain. This sequence originates from a female donor with papillary thyroid cancer or a benign thyroid nodule (not recorded which). Some clones in this sample may be carry-over from other donors' samples. Sequencing was carried out using blood. CDR3 nucleotide sequence: TGTGCCAGTAGTATAGCAAGGTTTCCCTACGAGCAGTACTTC. This translates into CASSIARFPYEQYF.